The rows below give T cell receptor beta chains drawn from one sample of a study of blood T cell repertoires in COVID-19. The data were produced by immunoSEQ multiplex PCR, yet TCRdb's version contains in-frame clones alone and is incomplete. The table records some 400,000 clones, roughly 90% of them present only once. Sequenced material: peripheral blood. The source of these receptors is a man aged 18 to 29 with active or convalescent COVID-19. The CDR3 runs from the conserved cysteine through the conserved F or W. Each record gives: J gene, D gene, V gene, clone size, CDR3 DNA, CDR3 protein. D genes are given only for firm matches. A clone size is listed for some rows: how often the clone was seen (once, few, many), or a class if it is expanded.

TRBJ2-2,TRBD2,TRBV7-3,many,TGTGCCAGCAGCCAACGCGGGGGGGCGAAGACCGGGGAGCTGTTTTTT,CASSQRGGAKTGELFF
TRBJ1-5,TRBD1,TRBV19,NA,TGTGCCAGTATTTCGGACAGGGGGAATCAGCCCCAGCATTTT,CASISDRGNQPQHF
TRBJ2-4,TRBD2,TRBV7-2,NA,TGTGCCAGCAGCTTTTTCGGGGGGAAGGACATTCAGTACTTC,CASSFFGGKDIQYF
TRBJ2-1,TRBD2,TRBV4-3,NA,TGCGCCAGCAGCTCAATAGCGGGAGGGATATTCTTC,CASSSIAGGIFF
TRBJ2-7,TRBD1,TRBV29-1,NA,TGCAGCGTTGGCCCGGGACAGGGGACCTACGAGCAGTACTTC,CSVGPGQGTYEQYF
TRBJ1-1,TRBD1,TRBV27,NA,TGTGCCAGCAGTCCCCGACAGGGGGGGTTACCTACGGTGGCTTTCTTT,CASSPRQGGLPTVAFF
TRBJ2-5,NA,TRBV2,NA,TGTGCCAGCAGACCGGGACAAAGTCAAGAGACCCAGTACTTC,CASRPGQSQETQYF
TRBJ1-5,NA,TRBV19,NA,TGTGCCAGTAGTCCATCAGGGGTATCAAATCAGCCCCAGCATTTT,CASSPSGVSNQPQHF
TRBJ1-2,TRBD1,TRBV11-1,once,TGTGCCAGCAGCCACGGGACAGCGTTGGGGGGCTACACCTTC,CASSHGTALGGYTF
TRBJ1-2,TRBD1,TRBV27,NA,TGTGCCAGCAGTCCGACAGGGGGTGGCTACACCTTC,CASSPTGGGYTF
TRBJ1-3,NA,TRBV3-1/TRBV3-2,NA,TGTGCCAGCAGCCAAGTAAAGCCGGTCTCTGGAAACACCATATATTTT,CASSQVKPVSGNTIYF
TRBJ1-4,TRBD1,TRBV28,NA,TGTGCCAGCAGTTTCTGGACAGGAGGAGCTAATGAAAAACTGTTTTTT,CASSFWTGGANEKLFF
TRBJ1-2,NA,TRBV6-5,NA,TGTGCCAGCAGTTACGAGAGAGACTATGGCTACACCTTC,CASSYERDYGYTF
TRBJ2-1,TRBD2,TRBV19,once,TGTGCCACCTCGCTAGCGGACTTCAATGAGCAGTTCTTC,CATSLADFNEQFF
TRBJ1-5,NA,TRBV2,NA,TGTGCCAGCAGTGAAGGTGGAAGAGGTCAGCCCCAGCATTTT,CASSEGGRGQPQHF
TRBJ1-4,NA,TRBV7-9,NA,TGTGCCAGCAGCTTACAGGGAACTAATGAAAAACTGTTTTTT,CASSLQGTNEKLFF
TRBJ1-2,TRBD1,TRBV19,NA,TGTGCCAGTAGTTCCGCGACAGGGTCAGCGGGCTACACCTTC,CASSSATGSAGYTF
TRBJ2-3,TRBD2,TRBV3-1/TRBV3-2,NA,TGTGCCAGCAGCCTGGTGATAGCGGGGGGGCTTACGCAGTATTTT,CASSLVIAGGLTQYF
TRBJ1-1,NA,TRBV19,NA,TGTGCCAGTAGTATCCCGGGGTGGATCACTGAAGCTTTCTTT,CASSIPGWITEAFF
TRBJ2-3,NA,TRBV29-1,NA,TGCAGCGTGGTGGAGTTCGTTAGCACAGATACGCAGTATTTT,CSVVEFVSTDTQYF
TRBJ1-2,NA,TRBV27,NA,TGTGCCAGCAGCCCGACACGCAGTAACTATGGCTACACCTTC,CASSPTRSNYGYTF
TRBJ2-2,NA,TRBV19,NA,TGTGCCAGTAGTATAGGACTAGCCGGGGAGCTGTTTTTT,CASSIGLAGELFF
TRBJ2-5,TRBD1,TRBV19,NA,TGTGCCAGCAAGCAACGGGACAGCCAAGAGACCCAGTACTTC,CASKQRDSQETQYF